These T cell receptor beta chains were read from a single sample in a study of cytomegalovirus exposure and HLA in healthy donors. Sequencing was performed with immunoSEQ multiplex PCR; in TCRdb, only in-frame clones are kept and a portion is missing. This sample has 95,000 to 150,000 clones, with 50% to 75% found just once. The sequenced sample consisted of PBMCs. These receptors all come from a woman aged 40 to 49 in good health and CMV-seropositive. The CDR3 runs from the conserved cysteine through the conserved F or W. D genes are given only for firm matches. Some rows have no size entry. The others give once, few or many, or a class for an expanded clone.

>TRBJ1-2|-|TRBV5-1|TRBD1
TGCGCCAGCAGCCCCGGGACAGGGGCAGACTATGGCTACACCTTC
CASSPGTGADYGYTF
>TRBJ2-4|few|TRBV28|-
TGTGCCAGCAGTGCCGTGTCGGACAGCTTAGCCAAAAACATTCAGTACTTC
CASSAVSDSLAKNIQYF
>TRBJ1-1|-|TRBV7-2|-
TGTGCCAGCAACAGGGTAGGAAACTTTAGGCCTGAAGCTTTCTTT
CASNRVGNFRPEAFF
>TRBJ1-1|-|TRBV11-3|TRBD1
TGTGCCAGCAGCCCCCAGGGGGGCCCGTGGTGGGACACTGAAGCTTTCTTT
CASSPQGGPWWDTEAFF
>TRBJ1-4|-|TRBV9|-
TGTGCCAGCAGTGTAGCGGGGACAACTCTAAACGAAAAACTGTTTTTT
CASSVAGTTLNEKLFF
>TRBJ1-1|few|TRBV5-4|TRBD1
TGTGCCAGCAGCTCCGGGACAGGGGAAGTTGAAGCTTTCTTT
CASSSGTGEVEAFF
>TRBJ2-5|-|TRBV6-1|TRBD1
TGTGCCAGCAGTGGGGGGACAGGGCTACAAGAGACCCAGTACTTC
CASSGGTGLQETQYF
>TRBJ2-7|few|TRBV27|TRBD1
TGTGCCAGCAGTACAGGGGGCCCGACCTACGAGCAGTACTTC
CASSTGGPTYEQYF
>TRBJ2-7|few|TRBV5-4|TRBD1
TGTGCCAGCAGCTCCGGAAGTGACAGGGGCCTCGCCTACGAGCAGTACTTC
CASSSGSDRGLAYEQYF
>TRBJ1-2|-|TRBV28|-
TGTGCCAGCAGTTTTGAGGAGGGAGGCTATGGCTACACCTTC
CASSFEEGGYGYTF
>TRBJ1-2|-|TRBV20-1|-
TGCAGTACGCAGGGGTCGGGCTACACCTTC
CSTQGSGYTF
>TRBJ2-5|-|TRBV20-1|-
TGCAGTGCTAGGAGGGAGACCCAGTACTTC
CSARRETQYF
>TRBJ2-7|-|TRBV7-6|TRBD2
TGTGCCAGCAGCTCTAGCGGCTACGAGCAGTACTTC
CASSSSGYEQYF
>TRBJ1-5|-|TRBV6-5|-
TGTGCCAGCAGTCTCCGAGGCAATCAGCCCCAGCATTTT
CASSLRGNQPQHF
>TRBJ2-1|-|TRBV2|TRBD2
TGTGCCAGCAGCGCGGGGAGGGTTGGCAATGAGCAGTTCTTC
CASSAGRVGNEQFF
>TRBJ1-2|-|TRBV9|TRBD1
TGTGCCAGCAGCGCAGGGACAGGGGGACAGAACTATGGCTACACCTTC
CASSAGTGGQNYGYTF
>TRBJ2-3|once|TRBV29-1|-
TGCAGCGTCGAGGGGGACAGCACAGATACGCAGTATTTT
CSVEGDSTDTQYF
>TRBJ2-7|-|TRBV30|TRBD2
TGTGCCTGGACCCCCGGGACTAGCGGCCCCTCCTACGAGCAGTACTTC
CAWTPGTSGPSYEQYF
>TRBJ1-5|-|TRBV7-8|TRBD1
TGTGCCAGCAGCTCACAGGGGGACCAGCCCCAGCATTTT
CASSSQGDQPQHF
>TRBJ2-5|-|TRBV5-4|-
TGTGCCAGCAGCTTAGGGGGACTAACTCCCTCGTTGTACCAAGAGACCCAGTACTTC
CASSLGGLTPSLYQETQYF
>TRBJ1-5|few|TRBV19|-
TGTGCCAGTAGTATGGGCCTGGTAGAGCCCCAGCATTTT
CASSMGLVEPQHF
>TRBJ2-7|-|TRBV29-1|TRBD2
TGCAGCGTTGAAGGGACTAGCGGGGGAGTCTCCTACGAGCAGTACTTC
CSVEGTSGGVSYEQYF
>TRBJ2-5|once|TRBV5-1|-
TGCGCCAGCAGCTCCTCGGTGGCGGGGGAGACCCAGTACTTC
CASSSSVAGETQYF
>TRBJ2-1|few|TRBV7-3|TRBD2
TGTGCCAGCAGCCCGATAGCGGGAGGAGGGTACAATGAGCAGTTCTTC
CASSPIAGGGYNEQFF
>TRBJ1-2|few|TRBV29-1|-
TGCAGCGTCCGCACAACAGGGTTTGGCTACACCTTC
CSVRTTGFGYTF
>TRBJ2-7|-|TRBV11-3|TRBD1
TGTGCCAGCAGCTTAGTCAGGGGGCTGTACGAGCAGTACTTC
CASSLVRGLYEQYF
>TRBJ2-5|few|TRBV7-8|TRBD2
TGTGCCAGCAGCTTAGGGGGACTAGCGGGGACCCAAGAGACCCAGTACTTC
CASSLGGLAGTQETQYF
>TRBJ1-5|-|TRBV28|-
TGTGCCAGCAGTCTATTGAGGAAGAACCAGCCCCAGCATTTT
CASSLLRKNQPQHF
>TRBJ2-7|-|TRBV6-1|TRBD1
TGTGCCAGCAGTGAAGTCGGGACAGGGGCCTACGAGCAGTACTTC
CASSEVGTGAYEQYF
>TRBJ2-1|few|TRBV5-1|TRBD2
TGCGCCAGCAGCTTGCCCGGGAGGGCCGGTGAGCAGTTCTTC
CASSLPGRAGEQFF